This TCR beta chain stems from a study of blood T cell repertoires in COVID-19. V was pared by 6 bases and J by 10 bases, with 9 bases of the junction left unmatched. The CDR3 spans 14 residues. The germline V gene has CDR1 SNHLY and CDR2 FYNNEI. Across under 25 US areas, participants ranged in age from about 18 to 90 years. Before being deemed recovered, Cohort 3 donors had two negative PCRs, clearance, or symptom resolution. Assay used: immunoSEQ multiplex PCR; TCRdb lists only in-frame clones, some missing. The sample holds some 260,000 clones, over 80% seen once. The chain recombines TRBV2 with TRBJ1-2; 12 bases match TRBD1. The sequence was collected from a woman aged 18-29 years who had recovered from COVID-19. Sample: PBMCs or T cells enriched from blood (not recorded which). CDR3 nucleotides: TGTGCCAGCAGGTCTGGGACAGGGGGCAAGTTCTACACCTTC. This codes for CASRSGTGGKFYTF.